Sequencing of this TCR beta chain was carried out in a study of T cell responses to AZD1222 COVID-19 vaccine. Study results and limitations: Baseline seropositives among AZD1222 recipients totaled only six or seven. Clonal diversity may have been underestimated, and the donors were mostly white British, with more females than males.

Doses given second, at about 4 or about 12 weeks, were pooled. Germline CDR1 is PRHDT and CDR2 is FYEKMQ (reference sequence). This CDR3 is built from 15 residues. Trimming removed 5 bases at V and 5 bases at J, with 16 bases between. Some clones are missing from TCRdb's copy, which holds only in-frame ones; the method was immunoSEQ multiplex PCR. The repertoire has 130,000 or so clones, about 94% of them found once; the top ten carry roughly 4%. A note on this clone: No antigen is known for it.

The material sequenced was peripheral blood, taken 28 days after the second AZD1222 dose. This TCR derives from an adult who received the AZD1222 COVID-19 vaccine. V usage is TRBV13 and J usage is TRBJ1-5, with D possibly TRBD1 on 5 matching bases. CDR3 nucleotides: TGTGCCAGCAGCCGGGGGTATATCGCCGATCAGCCCCAGCATTTT. Protein product: CASSRGYIADQPQHF.